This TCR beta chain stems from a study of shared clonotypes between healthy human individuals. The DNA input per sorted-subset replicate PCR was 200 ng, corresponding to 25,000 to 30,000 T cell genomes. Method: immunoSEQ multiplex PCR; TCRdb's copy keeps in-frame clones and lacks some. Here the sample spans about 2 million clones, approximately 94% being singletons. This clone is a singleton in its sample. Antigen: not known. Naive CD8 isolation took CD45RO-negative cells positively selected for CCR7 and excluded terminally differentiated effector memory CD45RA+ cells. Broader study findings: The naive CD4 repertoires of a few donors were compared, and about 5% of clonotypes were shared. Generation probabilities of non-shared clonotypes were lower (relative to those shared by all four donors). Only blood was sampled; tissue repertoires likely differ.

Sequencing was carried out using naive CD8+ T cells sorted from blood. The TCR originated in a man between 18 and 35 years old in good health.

CDR3 in DNA: TGTGCCAGCAGCTTAGACCTAGCGGGGGCCAACATCTACAATGAGCAGTTCTTC. Amino acids: CASSLDLAGANIYNEQFF. The chain joins TRBV7-8 to TRBJ2-1; 10 nucleotides match TRBD2. Germline lookup yields CDR1 SGHVS and CDR2 FQNEAQ. This CDR3 is built from 18 residues. The V and J ends lost 1 base and 3 bases, in that order; junction bases with no gene match: 9.